A single sample is the source of the 2 T cell receptor beta chains below, sequenced in a study of molecular identifiers for immune sequencing clone quantification. TCRdb independently ran MiXCR on the PCR reads; one entry per CDR3 protein. The sample consists of nearly 650,000 distinct CDR3 sequences, 25% of them appearing once. The sequencing sample was made of naive CD8+ T cells from blood, with Jurkat cell RNA spiked in. Subset indicated: FACS-sorted CD8+CD4-CCR7+CD45RA+ naive T cells. These receptors all stem from a human donor in good health. Some libraries in this study had Jurkat cell RNA spiked in.

The J gene is TRBJ1-2, the V gene TRBV4-3; D may be TRBD1 (6 bases). The CDR3 length is 14 residues. V lost 3 bases and J lost 3, with 11 bases in between. The germline CDR1 and CDR2 sequences are LGHNA and YSLEER. CDR3 protein: CASSQSDSYYGYTF. CDR3 in DNA: TGCGCCAGCAGCCAGTCGGACAGCTACTATGGCTACACCTTC.

The rearrangement uses TRBV6-1 and TRBJ2-5; D is unresolved. In germline, CDR1 is MNHNS, CDR2 SASEGT. V shed 1 base and J shed 4 bases, with 7 bases lying between them. The CDR3 has 13 amino acids. CDR3 residues: CASSEDDGETQYF. CDR3 DNA: TGTGCCAGCAGTGAAGACGACGGAGAGACCCAGTACTTC.